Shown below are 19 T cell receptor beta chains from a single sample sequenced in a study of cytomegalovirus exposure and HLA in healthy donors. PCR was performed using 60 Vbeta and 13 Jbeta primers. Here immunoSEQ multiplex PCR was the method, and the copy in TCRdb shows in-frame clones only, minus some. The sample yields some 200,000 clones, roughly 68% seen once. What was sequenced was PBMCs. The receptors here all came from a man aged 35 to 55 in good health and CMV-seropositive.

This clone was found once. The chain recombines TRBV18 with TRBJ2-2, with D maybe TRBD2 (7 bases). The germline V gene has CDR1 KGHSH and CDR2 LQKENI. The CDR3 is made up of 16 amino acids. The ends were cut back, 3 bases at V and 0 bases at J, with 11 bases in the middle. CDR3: CASSPRGATNTGELFF. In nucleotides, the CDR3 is TGTGCCAGCTCACCCCGGGGGGCGACGAACACCGGGGAGCTGTTTTTT.

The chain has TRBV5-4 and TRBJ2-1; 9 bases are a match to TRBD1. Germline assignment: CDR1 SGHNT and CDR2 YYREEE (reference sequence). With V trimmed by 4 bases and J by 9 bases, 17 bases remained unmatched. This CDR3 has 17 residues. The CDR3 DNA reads TGTGCCAGCAGCAAGGGACAGGGAGGGTTTTTACTGAGTGAGCAGTTCTTC. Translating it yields CASSKGQGGFLLSEQFF.

The CDR3 spells CASSLVEDNTEAFF. The CDR3, as DNA: TGCGCCAGCAGCTTGGTCGAGGATAACACTGAAGCTTTCTTT. V usage is TRBV5-1 and J usage is TRBJ1-1; D is undetermined. The CDR3 loop spans 14 amino acids. The V gene lost 0 bases and the J gene lost 2 bases, with 8 bases spanning the gap. The germline V gene has CDR1 SGHRS and CDR2 YFSETQ.

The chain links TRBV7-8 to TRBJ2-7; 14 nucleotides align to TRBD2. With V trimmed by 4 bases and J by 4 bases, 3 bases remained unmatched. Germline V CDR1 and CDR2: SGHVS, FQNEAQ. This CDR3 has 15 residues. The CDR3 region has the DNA TGTGCCAGCAGCTCGGGACTAGCGGGGGTTTACGAGCAGTACTTC. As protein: CASSSGLAGVYEQYF.

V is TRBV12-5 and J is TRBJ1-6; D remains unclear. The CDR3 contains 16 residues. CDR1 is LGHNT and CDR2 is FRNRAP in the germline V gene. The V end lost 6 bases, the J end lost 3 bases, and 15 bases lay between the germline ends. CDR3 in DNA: TGTGCTAGTGGGCGGGCGGCTCTTGTCTATAATTCACCCCTCCACTTT. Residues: CASGRAALVYNSPLHF.

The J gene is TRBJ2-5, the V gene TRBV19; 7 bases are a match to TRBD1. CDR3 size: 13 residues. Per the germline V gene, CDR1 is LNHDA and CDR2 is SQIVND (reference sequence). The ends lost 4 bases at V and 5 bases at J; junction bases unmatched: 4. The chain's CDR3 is CASSTTGKETQYF. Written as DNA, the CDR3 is TGTGCCAGTAGTACGACAGGGAAGGAGACCCAGTACTTC.

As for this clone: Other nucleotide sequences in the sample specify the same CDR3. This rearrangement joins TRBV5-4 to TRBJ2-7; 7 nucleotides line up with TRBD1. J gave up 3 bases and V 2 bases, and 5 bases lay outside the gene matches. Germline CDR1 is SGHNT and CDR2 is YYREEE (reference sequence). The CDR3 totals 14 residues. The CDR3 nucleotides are TGTGCCAGCAGCTTAAACAGGGGAGACTACGAGCAGTACTTC. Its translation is CASSLNRGDYEQYF.

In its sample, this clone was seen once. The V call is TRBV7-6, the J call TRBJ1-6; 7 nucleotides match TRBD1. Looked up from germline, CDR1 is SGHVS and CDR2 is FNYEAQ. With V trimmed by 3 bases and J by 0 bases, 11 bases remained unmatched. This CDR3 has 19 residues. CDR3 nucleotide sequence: TGTGCCAGCAGCTTCAACCCTTCCAGGGACAGCTCCTATAATTCACCCCTCCACTTT. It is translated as CASSFNPSRDSSYNSPLHF.

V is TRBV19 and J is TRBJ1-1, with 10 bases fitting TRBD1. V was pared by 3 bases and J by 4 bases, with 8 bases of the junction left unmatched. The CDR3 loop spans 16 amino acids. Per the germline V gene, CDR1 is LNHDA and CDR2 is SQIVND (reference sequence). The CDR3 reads CASSITWGDRGTEAFF. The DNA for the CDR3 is TGTGCCAGTAGTATTACGTGGGGGGACAGGGGCACTGAAGCTTTCTTT.

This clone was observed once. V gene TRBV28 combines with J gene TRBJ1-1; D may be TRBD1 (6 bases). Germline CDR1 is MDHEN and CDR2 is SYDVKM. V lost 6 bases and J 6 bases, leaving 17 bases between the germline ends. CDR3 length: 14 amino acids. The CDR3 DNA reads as TGTGCCAGCAGGCCTGGTTGGGGGGGCCCTGAAGCTTTCTTT. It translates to CASRPGWGGPEAFF.

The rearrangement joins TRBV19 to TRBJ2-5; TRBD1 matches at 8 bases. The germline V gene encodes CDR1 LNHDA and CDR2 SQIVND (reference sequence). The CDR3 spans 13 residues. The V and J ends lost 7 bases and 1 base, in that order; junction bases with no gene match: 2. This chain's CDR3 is CASIGQGQETQYF. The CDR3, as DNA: TGTGCCAGTATCGGACAGGGCCAAGAGACCCAGTACTTC.

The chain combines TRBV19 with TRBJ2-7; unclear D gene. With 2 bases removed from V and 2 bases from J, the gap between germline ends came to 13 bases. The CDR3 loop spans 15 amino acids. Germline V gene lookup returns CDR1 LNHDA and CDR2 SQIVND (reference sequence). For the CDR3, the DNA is TGTGCCAGTAGTATATCGAAGTCCGGAGCCTACGAGCAGTACTTC. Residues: CASSISKSGAYEQYF. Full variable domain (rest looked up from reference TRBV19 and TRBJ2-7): DGGITQSPKYLFRKEGQNVTLSCEQNLNHDAMYWYRQDPGQGLRLIYYSQIVNDFQKGDIAEGYSVSREKKESFPLTVTSAQKNPTAFYLCASSISKSGAYEQYFGPGTRLTVT.

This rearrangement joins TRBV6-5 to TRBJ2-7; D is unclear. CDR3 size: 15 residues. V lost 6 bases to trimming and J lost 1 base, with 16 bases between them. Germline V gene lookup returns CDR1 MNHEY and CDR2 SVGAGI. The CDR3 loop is CASSPASRTSYEQYF. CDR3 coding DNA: TGTGCCAGCAGCCCAGCTAGTCGAACGTCCTACGAGCAGTACTTC.

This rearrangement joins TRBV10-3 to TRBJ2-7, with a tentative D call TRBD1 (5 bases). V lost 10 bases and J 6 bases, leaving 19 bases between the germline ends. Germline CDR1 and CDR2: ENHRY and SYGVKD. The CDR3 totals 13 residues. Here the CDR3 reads CATNPGSAGEQYF. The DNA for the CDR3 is TGTGCCACCAACCCAGGGTCGGCCGGCGAGCAGTACTTC.

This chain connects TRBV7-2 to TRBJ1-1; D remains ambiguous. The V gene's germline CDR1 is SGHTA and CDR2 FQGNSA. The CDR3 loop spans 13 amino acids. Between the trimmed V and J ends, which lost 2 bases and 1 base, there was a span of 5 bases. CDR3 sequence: CASSLWQNTEAFF. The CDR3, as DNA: TGTGCCAGCAGCTTATGGCAGAACACTGAAGCTTTCTTT.

The CDR3 sequence is CASSYPYGGQGPAASLPNYGYTF. In DNA form, the CDR3 reads TGTGCCAGCAGTTACCCCTACGGGGGACAGGGCCCCGCCGCGTCGCTGCCTAACTATGGCTACACCTTC. V usage is TRBV6-7 and J usage is TRBJ1-2; 9 bases agree with TRBD1. TRBV6-7 is an ORF, and what it does is uncertain. The CDR3 runs to 23 residues. Trimming cost V 2 bases and J 0 bases; bases outside gene matches: 25.

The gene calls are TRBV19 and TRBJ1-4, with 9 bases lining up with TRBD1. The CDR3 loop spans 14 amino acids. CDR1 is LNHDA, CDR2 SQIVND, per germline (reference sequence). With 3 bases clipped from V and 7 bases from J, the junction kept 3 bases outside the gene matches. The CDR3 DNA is TGTGCCAGTAGTATTACGGGACAGGGTGAAAAACTGTTTTTT. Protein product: CASSITGQGEKLFF. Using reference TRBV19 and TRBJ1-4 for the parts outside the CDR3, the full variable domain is DGGITQSPKYLFRKEGQNVTLSCEQNLNHDAMYWYRQDPGQGLRLIYYSQIVNDFQKGDIAEGYSVSREKKESFPLTVTSAQKNPTAFYLCASSITGQGEKLFFGSGTQLSVL.

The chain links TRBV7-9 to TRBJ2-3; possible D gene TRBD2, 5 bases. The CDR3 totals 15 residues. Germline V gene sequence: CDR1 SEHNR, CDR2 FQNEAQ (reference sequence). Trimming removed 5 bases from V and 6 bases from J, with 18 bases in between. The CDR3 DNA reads TGTGCCAGCAGCCCCCGAGGGATGCAGTTGGATACGCAGTATTTT. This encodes CASSPRGMQLDTQYF.

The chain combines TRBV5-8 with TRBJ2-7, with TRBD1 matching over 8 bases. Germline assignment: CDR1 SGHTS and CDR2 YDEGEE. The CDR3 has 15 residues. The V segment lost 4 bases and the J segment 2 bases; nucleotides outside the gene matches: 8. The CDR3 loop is CASSPYGQGTYEQYF. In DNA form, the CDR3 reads TGTGCCAGCAGCCCATACGGACAGGGCACCTACGAGCAGTACTTC. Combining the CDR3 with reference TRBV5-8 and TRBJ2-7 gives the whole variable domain EAGVTQSPTHLIKTRGQQATLRCSPISGHTSVYWYQQALGLGLQFLLWYDEGEERNRGNFPPRFSGRQFPNYSSELNVNALELEDSALYLCASSPYGQGTYEQYFGPGTRLTVT.